Reported below is one T cell receptor beta chain. Its antigen is undetermined. The V gene lost 3 bases and the J gene lost 8 bases, with 11 bases spanning the gap. Germline CDR1 is DFQATT and CDR2 is SNEGSKA (reference sequence). CDR3 length: 12 amino acids. This specimen belongs to a study of T-cell reconstitution after alpha-beta-depleted transplantation in children. General study results and limits: Several hundred rapidly expanded clones from non-depleted graft cells reportedly supplied alpha-beta T cells about two months post-transplant. Surviving recipient cells, namely T cells and thymic progenitors, were the source of high day-60 TCRbeta diversity in some patients.

For TCRbeta, the library was prepared with unique molecular identifiers. TCRdb reprocessed the PCR reads with MiXCR, giving one entry per CDR3 protein. This table has some 80,000 distinct CDR3 sequences, about a sixth appearing once. The TCR originated in a male patient aged 2 to 9 who had a stem cell transplant for acute lymphoblastic leukemia, so the T cells may come from the graft donor. The gene calls are TRBV20-1 and TRBJ2-1; D is ambiguous. The material was PBMCs, mostly from graft donor cells, obtained 360 days after TCRalphabeta/CD19-depleted stem cell transplant. CDR3 nucleotides: TGCAGTGCTAGCCAGGATAGCCATGAGCAGTTCTTC. It specifies CSASQDSHEQFF.